The 10 T cell receptor beta chains listed next were all sequenced from one sample in a study of patients and donors after allogeneic stem cell transplantation. A single record per CDR3 protein comes from TCRdb applying MiXCR to the RT-PCR reads. The sample includes around 200,000 distinct CDR3 sequences, 38% of them seen just once. Sequences were obtained from blood, either unsorted or a sorted T cell fraction (not recorded which). The receptors were gathered from a human donor who was either an allogeneic HSCT recipient or a stem cell or donor lymphocyte infusion donor (not recorded which). It is not recorded whose cells these are; they may come from a transplant donor.

This clonotype occurred a few times. J is TRBJ1-6 and V is TRBV29-1; no definite D call. This CDR3 has 13 residues. Germline loops: CDR1 SQVTM, CDR2 ANQGSEA. V gave up 4 bases and J gave up 5 bases, with 9 bases separating them. CDR3 sequence: CSVGWQNNSPLHF. CDR3 in DNA: TGCAGCGTTGGGTGGCAGAATAATTCACCCCTCCACTTT.

This clonotype appeared a few times. The chain uses TRBV5-1 and TRBJ1-1; D not resolved. With 2 bases removed from V and 0 bases from J, the gap between germline ends came to 5 bases. There are 13 residues in the CDR3. Looked up from germline, CDR1 is SGHRS and CDR2 is YFSETQ. CDR3: CASSLNMNTEAFF. The CDR3 nucleotides are TGCGCCAGCAGCTTAAACATGAACACTGAAGCTTTCTTT.

As regards this clonotype: It is likely a read error, because the conserved phenylalanine at the end of the CDR3 is missing. The genes are TRBV7-9 and TRBJ1-6; D remains ambiguous. This CDR3 region has 12 residues. Germline V gene data show CDR1 as SEHNR and CDR2 as FQNEAQ (reference sequence). V was trimmed by 1 base and J by 11 bases, leaving 6 bases between them. This CDR3 reads CASSLEGAPLHL. Written as DNA, the CDR3 is TGTGCCAGCAGCTTAGAGGGTGCACCCCTCCACTTG.

The chain carries TRBV12-3 or TRBV12-4 and TRBJ1-6; D gene ambiguous. With 8 bases removed from V and 6 bases from J, the gap between germline ends came to 20 bases. The CDR3 has 16 residues. The CDR3 DNA sequence: TGTGCCAGCGGTCCTGTAGCACCAGGAGTTAATTCACCCCTCCACTTT. This gives the protein CASGPVAPGVNSPLHF.

The chain is built from TRBV6-4 and TRBJ1-6, with D possibly matching TRBD1 (5 bases). Germline CDR1 MRHNA, CDR2 SNTAGT. The CDR3 consists of 14 residues. V was shortened by 7 bases and J by 2 bases, with 9 bases between the two germline ends. CDR3 coding DNA: TGTGCCAGCAAACAGGAGGCCTATAATTCACCCCTCCACTTT. Translation: CASKQEAYNSPLHF.

This clonotype was detected only a few times. The gene calls are TRBV18 and TRBJ1-1; TRBD1 agrees at 8 bases. The CDR3 loop spans 15 amino acids. J gave up 3 bases and V 3 bases, and 6 bases lay outside the gene matches. Germline assignment: CDR1 KGHSH and CDR2 LQKENI. Written as DNA, the CDR3 is TGTGCCAGCTCACCGACTTTGACAGGGGACACTGAAGCTTTCTTT. It translates to CASSPTLTGDTEAFF.

V and J are TRBV18 and TRBJ1-6; tentative D call: TRBD1 (5 bases). Trimming removed 5 bases at V and 10 bases at J, with 12 bases between. The CDR3 totals 13 residues. CDR1 is KGHSH, CDR2 LQKENI, per germline. The DNA of the CDR3 is TGTGCCAGCTCAGGGGCGGACGGCTCACCCCTCCACTTT. Its translation is CASSGADGSPLHF.

The chain is built from TRBV12-3 or TRBV12-4 and TRBJ2-1; D may be TRBD2 (6 bases). Trimming cost V 6 bases and J 11 bases, with 26 bases left between them. The CDR3 consists of 16 residues. CDR3 nucleotide sequence: TGTGCCAGCAGCCGCCCGGGACCTGGTGGAGGGGATAAGCAGTTCTTC. This translates into CASSRPGPGGGDKQFF.

A few counts support this clonotype. The chain joins TRBV4-2 to TRBJ1-5, with D maybe TRBD1 (5 bases). The V and J ends lost 5 bases and 1 base respectively, with 9 bases between them. CDR3 size: 14 residues. Germline CDR1 and CDR2: LGHNA and YNFKEQ. CDR3 in amino acids: CASSGGRSNQPQHF. DNA for the CDR3: TGTGCCAGCAGCGGGGGTAGGAGCAATCAGCCCCAGCATTTT.

This chain uses TRBV18 with TRBJ2-7; D is uncertain. V was clipped by 2 bases and J by 6 bases, with 17 bases between them. The CDR3 consists of 15 residues. Germline CDR1 is KGHSH and CDR2 is LQKENI. The CDR3 sequence is CASSPNTLPSGEQYF. For the CDR3, the DNA is TGTGCCAGCTCACCAAATACACTACCCAGTGGCGAGCAGTACTTC.